The present T cell receptor beta chain was sequenced within a study of shared clonotypes between healthy human individuals. About the research overall: CD4 naive and memory got three plates each, CD8 naive two, CD8 memory one.

Only CD45RO-negative cells positively selected for CCR7 counted as naive CD8 cells, so terminally differentiated effector memory CD45RA+ cells were excluded. Sequencing was performed with immunoSEQ multiplex PCR; in TCRdb, only in-frame clones are kept and a portion is missing. The sample lists over 750,000 clones; about 96% were seen once. With 0 bases removed from V and 8 bases from J, the gap between germline ends came to 13 bases. Germline CDR1 is ENHRY and CDR2 is SYGVKD. CDR3 size: 14 residues. The rearrangement uses TRBV10-3 and TRBJ1-2, with a possible D match to TRBD1 (6 bases). Sequencing was carried out using naive CD8+ T cells sorted from blood. The TCR comes from a man aged 25-45 years in good health. The CDR3 protein is CAISESGGSRGYTF. CDR3 sequence (DNA): TGTGCCATCAGTGAGTCCGGGGGCTCCCGCGGCTACACCTTC.